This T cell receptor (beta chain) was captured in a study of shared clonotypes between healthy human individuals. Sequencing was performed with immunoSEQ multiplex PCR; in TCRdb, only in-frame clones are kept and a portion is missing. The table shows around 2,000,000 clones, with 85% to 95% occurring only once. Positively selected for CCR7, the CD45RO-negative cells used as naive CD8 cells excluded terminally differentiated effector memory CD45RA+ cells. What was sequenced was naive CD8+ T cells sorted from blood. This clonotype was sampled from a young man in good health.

The CDR3 loop is CASNSGTGNSPLHF. The CDR3 nucleotides read TGTGCCAGCAACTCCGGGACAGGGAATTCACCCCTCCACTTT. The V gene is TRBV5-4, the J gene TRBJ1-6; 9 positions agree with TRBD1. Germline trimming cut 6 bases from V and 7 bases from J; bases unmatched to any gene: 5. Germline V CDR1 and CDR2: SGHNT, YYREEE (reference sequence). CDR3 length: 14 amino acids.